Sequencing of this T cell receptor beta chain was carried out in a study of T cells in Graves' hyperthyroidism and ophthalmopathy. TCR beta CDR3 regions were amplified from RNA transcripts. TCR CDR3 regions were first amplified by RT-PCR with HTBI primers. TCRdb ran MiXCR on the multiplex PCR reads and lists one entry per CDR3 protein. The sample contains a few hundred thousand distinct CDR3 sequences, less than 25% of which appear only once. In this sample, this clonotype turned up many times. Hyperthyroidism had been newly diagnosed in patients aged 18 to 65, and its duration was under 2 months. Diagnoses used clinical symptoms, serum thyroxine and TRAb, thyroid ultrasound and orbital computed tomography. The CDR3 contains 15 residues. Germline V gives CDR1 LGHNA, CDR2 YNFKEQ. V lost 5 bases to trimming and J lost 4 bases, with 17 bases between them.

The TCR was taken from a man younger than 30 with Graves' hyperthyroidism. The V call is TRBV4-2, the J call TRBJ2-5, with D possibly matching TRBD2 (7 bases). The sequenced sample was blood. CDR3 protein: CASSIGGRGGETQYF. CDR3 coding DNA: TGTGCCAGCAGCATAGGGGGGAGGGGTGGAGAGACCCAGTACTTC.